This TCR beta chain was found in a study of T-cell memory formation after mild COVID-19. Study-level background: The study found TCR clusters largely donor specific.

Worth noting for this clonotype: Its antigen remains unidentified.

Study-level results: In pre-infection memory, a portion of responding clones appeared, which suggested that cross-reactive memory joined.

The germline V gene encodes CDR1 MGHRA and CDR2 YSYEKL. The CDR3 loop spans 15 amino acids. The V and J ends lost 5 bases and 2 bases, in that order; junction bases with no gene match: 8. TCRdb analysed the 5' RACE reads with MiXCR anew, one entry per CDR3 protein. The repertoire holds hundreds of thousands of distinct CDR3 sequences, with around 27% as singletons. The source material was PBMCs or a T cell subset sorted from them (not recorded which). The receptor comes from an adult woman who had mild COVID-19 (a few samples of this study predate the infection). Cell type and time point are not known. This chain links TRBV4-1 with TRBJ1-2; 7 bases align to TRBD1. The DNA of the CDR3 is TGCGCCAGCAGCGTCCAGGAGACAGGGAACTATGGCTACACCTTC. Translating it yields CASSVQETGNYGYTF.